This entry lists 27 T cell receptor beta chains sequenced from one sample in a study of a mutant IDH1 vaccine in newly diagnosed glioma. Sample time point: week 47, end of study. Topical imiquimod was applied with each vaccine dose, which held 300 ug of mutant IDH1 20-mer peptide. The antigens of these receptors remain unknown. Method: immunoSEQ multiplex PCR; TCRdb's copy keeps in-frame clones and lacks some. The sample records some 38,000 clones, around 75% being singletons. The specimen comprised PBMCs, sampled from a glioma patient whose treatment included an IDH1 peptide vaccine. Source of these receptors: a man in his forties with glioma.

The genes are TRBV6-1 and TRBJ1-1; D perhaps matches TRBD1 (5 bases). The V end lost 11 bases, the J end lost 1 base, and 14 bases lay between the germline ends. CDR3 length equals 13 residues. In germline, CDR1 is MNHNS, CDR2 SASEGT. The CDR3 sequence is CAGTENWNTEAFF. The CDR3 nucleotides read TGTGCCGGGACCGAAAATTGGAACACTGAAGCTTTCTTT.

The chain carries TRBV6-5 and TRBJ2-7; D is ambiguous. This CDR3 contains 11 residues. Trimming cost V 5 bases and J 4 bases, with 6 bases left between them. Germline V lookup: CDR1 MNHEY, CDR2 SVGAGI. In DNA, the CDR3 is TGTGCCAGCAGTAACCATTACGAGCAGTACGTC. Protein product: CASSNHYEQYV.

The V call is TRBV27, the J call TRBJ1-4, with unresolved D. Germline CDR1 and CDR2: MNHEY and SMNVEV (reference sequence). The CDR3 totals 18 residues. V lost 5 bases and J 2 bases, leaving 21 bases between the germline ends. The CDR3 protein is CASSPRSGRLVTNEKLFF. The DNA of the CDR3 is TGTGCCAGCAGTCCCCGGTCGGGTCGGCTGGTCACTAATGAAAAACTGTTTTTT.

This clone was counted a single time. The V call is TRBV27, the J call TRBJ2-1; D ambiguous. CDR3 length: 17 residues. Germline lookup yields CDR1 MNHEY and CDR2 SMNVEV (reference sequence). Trimming left V 2 bases short and J 0 bases short, with 14 bases between. The CDR3 nucleotides are TGTGCCAGCAGTTTAATGTCGGCGGAGAGCTCCTACAATGAGCAGTTCTTC. This encodes CASSLMSAESSYNEQFF.

The chain employs TRBV10-3 and TRBJ1-1; D ambiguous. CDR3 length: 14 amino acids. Germline loops: CDR1 ENHRY, CDR2 SYGVKD. Between the trimmed V and J ends, which lost 2 bases and 6 bases, there was a span of 13 bases. In DNA form, the CDR3 reads TGTGCCATCAGTGAGAAGGGTAATTTGGCTGAAGCTTTCTTT. Translated: CAISEKGNLAEAFF.

The J gene is TRBJ2-2, the V gene TRBV9; D may be TRBD2 (6 bases). Germline CDR1 reads SGDLS; CDR2 reads YYNGEE. The CDR3 sequence is 16 residues long. Trimming pared 0 bases from V and 1 base from J, leaving 10 bases between. CDR3 DNA: TGTGCCAGCAGCGTAGTGTGGACTAAGAACACCGGGGAGCTGTTTTTT. Protein: CASSVVWTKNTGELFF. Looking up the rest from reference TRBV9 and TRBJ2-2 gives the full variable domain: DSGVTQTPKHLITATGQRVTLRCSPRSGDLSVYWYQQSLDQGLQFLIQYYNGEERAKGNILERFSAQQFPDLHSELNLSSLELGDSALYFCASSVVWTKNTGELFFGEGSRLTVL.

The J gene is TRBJ1-4, the V gene TRBV5-4; possibly TRBD1 for D (5 bases). This CDR3 spans 15 amino acids. Trimming cost V 0 bases and J 6 bases, with 12 bases left between them. CDR1 is SGHNT and CDR2 is YYREEE in the germline V gene (reference sequence). The CDR3 sequence is CASSLAGGGDEKLFF. CDR3 in DNA: TGTGCCAGCAGCTTGGCGGGAGGAGGGGATGAAAAACTGTTTTTT.

The chain recombines TRBV5-4 with TRBJ2-5; D is possibly TRBD2 (5 bases). The CDR3 has 13 residues. Germline CDR1 and CDR2: SGHNT and YYREEE (reference sequence). V was cut by 0 bases and J by 5 bases, with 8 bases left in between. The CDR3: CASSLELVETQYF. The CDR3 nucleotides are TGTGCCAGCAGCTTGGAACTAGTGGAGACCCAGTACTTC.

This clone was detected only a few times. This chain connects TRBV11-2 to TRBJ2-1; TRBD1 agrees at 8 bases. The germline V gene has CDR1 SGHAT and CDR2 FQNNGV. The CDR3 contains 16 residues. V trimming: 3 bases; J trimming: 5 bases; junction bases outside the gene matches: 9. CDR3 residues: CASSFNRQGANNEQFF. The CDR3 DNA follows: TGTGCCAGCAGCTTCAATCGGCAGGGGGCGAACAATGAGCAGTTCTTC.

This clone was seen a few times. The V and J genes are TRBV6-1 and TRBJ1-5, with 7 bases matching TRBD1. V shed 6 bases and J 4 bases; nucleotides not matched to a gene: 0. From germline, CDR1 is MNHNS and CDR2 SASEGT. CDR3 length: 12 residues. CDR3 loop: CASRGQNQPQHF. The CDR3 bases are TGTGCCAGCAGGGGACAGAATCAGCCCCAGCATTTT.

This clone was counted between two and nine times. The chain recombines TRBV2 with TRBJ1-5, with D possibly matching TRBD1 (5 bases). CDR3 length equals 15 residues. Germline-derived CDR1 and CDR2 are SNHLY and FYNNEI. Trimming removed 4 bases from V and 0 bases from J, with 10 bases in between. This CDR3 is CASSVGRASNQPQHF. CDR3 coding DNA: TGTGCCAGCAGTGTAGGCAGGGCTAGCAATCAGCCCCAGCATTTT.

On this clone itself: A read error may produce the germline difference seen at one junction end. CDR3 region: CASIGQGYAIF. CDR3 nucleotides: TGTGCCAGTATTGGACAGGGGTACGCCATCTTC. The genes are TRBV19 and TRBJ1-2; 9 positions agree with TRBD1. There are 11 residues in the CDR3. CDR1 and CDR2 from the germline V gene are LNHDA and SQIVND (reference sequence).

The rearrangement links TRBV10-1 to TRBJ2-5; D assignment may be TRBD1 or TRBD2 (5 bases each). Germline CDR1 is WNHNN and CDR2 is SYGVQD (reference sequence). This CDR3 region has 17 residues. Trimming removed 2 bases from V and 5 bases from J, with 21 bases in between. The CDR3 nucleotides read TGCGCCAGCAGTGAGGGGGTCCAGGGAGTTCCTTGGGAGACCCAGTACTTC. Translation: CASSEGVQGVPWETQYF.

This clone has a single count. This chain joins TRBV5-6 and TRBJ1-2; 8 positions match TRBD1. CDR3 length: 14 residues. Germline CDR1 reads SGHDT; CDR2 reads YYEEEE. V trimming: 6 bases; J trimming: 3 bases; junction bases outside the gene matches: 7. The chain's CDR3 is CASTFPGQDYGYTF. Here the CDR3 DNA reads TGTGCCAGCACCTTTCCGGGACAGGACTATGGCTACACCTTC. Filled out from reference TRBV5-6 and TRBJ1-2, the complete variable domain reads DAGVTQSPTHLIKTRGQQVTLRCSPKSGHDTVSWYQQALGQGPQFIFQYYEEEERQRGNFPDRFSGHQFPNYSSELNVNALLLGDSALYLCASTFPGQDYGYTFGSGTRLTVV.

V usage is TRBV9 and J usage is TRBJ2-1; D unclear. Germline V gives CDR1 SGDLS, CDR2 YYNGEE. The CDR3 covers 15 residues. V lost 0 bases and J 0 bases, leaving 7 bases between the germline ends. CDR3 sequence (DNA): TGTGCCAGCAGCGTAGCCCTAGTCTCCTACAATGAGCAGTTCTTC. Protein sequence: CASSVALVSYNEQFF.

The chain couples TRBV18 to TRBJ1-2; no firm D call. V shed 3 bases and J shed 4 bases, with 21 bases lying between them. The CDR3 runs 17 residues. CDR1 is KGHSH and CDR2 is LQKENI in the germline V gene. The CDR3 DNA reads as TGTGCCAGCTCACCCCCTCGTAACAGTGTTTCTGGCTATGGCTACACCTTC. Its protein is CASSPPRNSVSGYGYTF.

Remarks on this clone: An end of the junction does not agree with germline; a read error may underlie this. The chain is built from TRBV6-6 and TRBJ2-2; D is unclear. From germline, CDR1 is MNHNY and CDR2 SVGAGI (reference sequence). This CDR3 is built from 13 residues. The CDR3 coding sequence is TGTGCCAGCAGTGACTCTAGCACCGGGGAGCTGTTTTTT. Its translation: CASSDSSTGELFF.

The rearrangement joins TRBV12-5 to TRBJ1-2, with a tentative D call TRBD1 (6 bases). Germline V gives CDR1 LGHNT, CDR2 FRNRAP. Deletions cut 0 bases from V and 8 bases from J, with 16 bases between. CDR3 length: 15 residues. The CDR3 loop is CASGLVPPQGVGYTF. The DNA for the CDR3 is TGTGCTAGTGGTTTGGTACCCCCACAGGGTGTGGGCTACACCTTC.

V gene TRBV15 combines with J gene TRBJ2-3; perhaps TRBD2 as D (6 bases). V lost 7 bases and J 0 bases, leaving 17 bases between the germline ends. This CDR3 spans 16 amino acids. Germline CDR1 LNHNV, CDR2 YYDKDF (reference sequence). DNA for the CDR3: TGTGCCACCAACTCAGGGAGGCGAACTAGCACAGATACGCAGTATTTT. Its translation: CATNSGRRTSTDTQYF.

J is TRBJ2-3 and V is TRBV19; the D gene is possibly TRBD2 (6 bases). The CDR3 loop spans 15 amino acids. Germline values: CDR1 LNHDA, CDR2 SQIVND (reference sequence). Trimming took 7 bases from V and 2 from J, leaving 16 bases between them. The CDR3 nucleotides read TGTGCCAGTACCTTCCGGGACTCCTCCACAGATACGCAGTATTTT. It yields the protein CASTFRDSSTDTQYF.

The chain joins TRBV7-8 to TRBJ2-3, with 10 bases identical to TRBD2. The junction had 15 bases not matched to a gene; V was cut back by 4 bases and J by 8 bases. There are 17 residues in the CDR3. Germline V gene lookup returns CDR1 SGHVS and CDR2 FQNEAQ. The DNA for the CDR3 is TGTGCCAGCAGCTACGTCTTGGCTAGCGGGAGCGGTGGTACGCAGTATTTT. It yields the protein CASSYVLASGSGGTQYF.

V usage is TRBV9 and J usage is TRBJ1-5; possible D gene TRBD1, 5 bases. V was pared by 1 base and J by 1 base, with 9 bases between. The length of the CDR3 is 15 residues. Germline V gene sequence: CDR1 SGDLS, CDR2 YYNGEE. The CDR3 sequence is CASSVSPGSNQPQHF. Here the CDR3 DNA reads TGTGCCAGCAGCGTATCCCCAGGGAGCAATCAGCCCCAGCATTTT.

The rearrangement links TRBV29-1 to TRBJ2-3; D not resolved. V lost 7 bases and J 5 bases, leaving 16 bases between the germline ends. This CDR3 has 13 residues. Germline lookup yields CDR1 SQVTM and CDR2 ANQGSEA. CDR3 nucleotide sequence: TGCAGCGAGACGACCAATTCGGTAGATACGCAGTATTTT. This translates into CSETTNSVDTQYF.

The rearrangement links TRBV7-9 to TRBJ2-7; perhaps TRBD1 as D (5 bases). The germline gives CDR1 SEHNR, CDR2 FQNEAQ (reference sequence). Trimming shortened V by 5 bases and J by 0 bases, and 14 bases separated the two germline ends. This CDR3 contains 15 residues. For the CDR3, the DNA is TGTGCCAGCAGCCGCCCCCAGGGCAACTCCTACGAGCAGTACTTC. Translating it yields CASSRPQGNSYEQYF.

The chain has TRBV10-1 and TRBJ1-4; D not resolved. Trimming stripped 9 bases from V and 0 bases from J, with 11 bases between. Germline values: CDR1 WNHNN, CDR2 SYGVQD (reference sequence). The CDR3 covers 14 residues. As DNA, the CDR3 is TGCGCCAGTAGGTTACAAACAACTAATGAAAAACTGTTTTTT. Protein sequence: CASRLQTTNEKLFF.

V and J are TRBV6-6 and TRBJ1-1, with TRBD1 as a possible D gene (5 bases). The V end was cut by 5 bases, the J end by 0 bases, with 10 bases between. Germline assignment: CDR1 MNHNY and CDR2 SVGAGI (reference sequence). CDR3 length: 14 residues. The CDR3 coding sequence is TGTGCCAGCAGTAGGGACGGCCTGAACACTGAAGCTTTCTTT. Its translation: CASSRDGLNTEAFF.

This clone was picked up a small number of times. The chain joins TRBV18 to TRBJ2-7; D is possibly TRBD1 (6 bases). The length of the CDR3 is 12 residues. Germline CDR1 and CDR2: KGHSH and LQKENI. V dropped 6 bases and J dropped 7 bases, with 13 bases sitting between them. CDR3 sequence: CASSQGFGEQYV. CDR3 in DNA: TGTGCCAGCTCGCAGGGGTTCGGAGAGCAGTACGTC.